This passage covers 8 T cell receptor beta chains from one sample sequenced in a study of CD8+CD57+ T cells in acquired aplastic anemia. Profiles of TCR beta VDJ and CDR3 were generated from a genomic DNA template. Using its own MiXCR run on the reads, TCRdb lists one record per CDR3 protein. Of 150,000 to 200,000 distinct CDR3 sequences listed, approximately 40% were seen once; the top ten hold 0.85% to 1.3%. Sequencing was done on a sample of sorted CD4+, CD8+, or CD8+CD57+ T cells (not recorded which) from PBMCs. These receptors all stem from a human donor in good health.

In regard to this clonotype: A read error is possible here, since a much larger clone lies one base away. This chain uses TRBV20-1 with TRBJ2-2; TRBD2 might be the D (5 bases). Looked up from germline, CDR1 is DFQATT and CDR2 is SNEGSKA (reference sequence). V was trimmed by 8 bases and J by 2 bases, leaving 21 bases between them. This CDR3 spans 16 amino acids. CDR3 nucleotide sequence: TGCAGTACGCCTGGTTTTGTGGGAGTTAACACCGGGGAGCTGTTTTTT. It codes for CSTPGFVGVNTGELFF.

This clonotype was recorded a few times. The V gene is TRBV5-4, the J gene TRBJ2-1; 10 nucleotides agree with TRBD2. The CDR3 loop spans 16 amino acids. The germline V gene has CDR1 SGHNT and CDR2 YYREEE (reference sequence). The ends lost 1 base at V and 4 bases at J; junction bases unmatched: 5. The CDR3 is CASSLTSGIVYNEQFF. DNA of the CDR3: TGTGCCAGCAGCTTGACTAGCGGGATTGTGTACAATGAGCAGTTCTTC.

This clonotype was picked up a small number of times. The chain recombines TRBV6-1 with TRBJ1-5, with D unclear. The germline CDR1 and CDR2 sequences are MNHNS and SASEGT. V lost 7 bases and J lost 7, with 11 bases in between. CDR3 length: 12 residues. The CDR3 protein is CASIVLGQPQHF. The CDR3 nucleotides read TGTGCCAGCATTGTCCTAGGGCAGCCCCAGCATTTT.

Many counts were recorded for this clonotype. CDR3 loop: CSARITGQSRYGYTF. The CDR3 coding sequence is TGCAGTGCTAGAATTACGGGACAGTCTCGCTATGGCTACACCTTC. The chain employs TRBV20-1 and TRBJ1-2; 7 nucleotides align to TRBD1. The junction had 10 bases not matched to a gene; V was cut back by 2 bases and J by 4 bases. CDR3 length: 15 residues. CDR1 DFQATT and CDR2 SNEGSKA come from the germline V gene (reference sequence).

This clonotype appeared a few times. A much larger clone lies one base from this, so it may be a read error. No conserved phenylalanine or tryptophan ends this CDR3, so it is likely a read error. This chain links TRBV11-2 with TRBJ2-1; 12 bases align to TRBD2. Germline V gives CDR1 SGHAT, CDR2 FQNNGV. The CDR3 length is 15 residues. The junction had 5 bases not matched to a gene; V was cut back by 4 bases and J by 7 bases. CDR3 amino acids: CASSSRLAGVNEQFL. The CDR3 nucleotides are TGTGCCAGCAGCTCGAGACTAGCGGGAGTGAATGAGCAGTTCCTC.

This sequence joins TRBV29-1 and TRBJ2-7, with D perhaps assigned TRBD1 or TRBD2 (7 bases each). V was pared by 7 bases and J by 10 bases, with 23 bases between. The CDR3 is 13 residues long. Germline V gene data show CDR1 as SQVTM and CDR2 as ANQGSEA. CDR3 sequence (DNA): TGCAGCGCCCTAGGGGGGGACAGCATCAACCAGTACTTC. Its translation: CSALGGDSINQYF.

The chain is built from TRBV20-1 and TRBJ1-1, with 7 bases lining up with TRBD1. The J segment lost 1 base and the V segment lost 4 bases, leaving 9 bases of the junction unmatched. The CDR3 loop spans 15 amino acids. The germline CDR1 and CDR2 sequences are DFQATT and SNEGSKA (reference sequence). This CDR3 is CSAKGTGQTNTEAFF. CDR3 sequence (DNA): TGCAGTGCTAAGGGAACGGGACAGACGAACACTGAAGCTTTCTTT.

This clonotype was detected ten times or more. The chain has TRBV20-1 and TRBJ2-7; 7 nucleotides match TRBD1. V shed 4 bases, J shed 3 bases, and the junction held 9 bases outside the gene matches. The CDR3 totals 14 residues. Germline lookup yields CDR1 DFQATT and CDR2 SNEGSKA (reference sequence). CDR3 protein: CSANTGQTNYEQYF. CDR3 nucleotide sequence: TGCAGTGCTAACACGGGACAGACCAACTACGAGCAGTACTTC.